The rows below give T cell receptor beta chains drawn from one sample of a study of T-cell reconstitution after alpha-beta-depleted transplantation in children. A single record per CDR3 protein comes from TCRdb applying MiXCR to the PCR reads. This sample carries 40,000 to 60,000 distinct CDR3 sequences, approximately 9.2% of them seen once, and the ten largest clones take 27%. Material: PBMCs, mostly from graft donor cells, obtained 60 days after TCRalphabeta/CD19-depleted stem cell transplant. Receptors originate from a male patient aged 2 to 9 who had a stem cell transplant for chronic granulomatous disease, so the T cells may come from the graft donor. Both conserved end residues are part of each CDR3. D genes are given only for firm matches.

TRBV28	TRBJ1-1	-	CASSLMEFTEAFF
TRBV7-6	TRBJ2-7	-	CASSPGLTYEQYF
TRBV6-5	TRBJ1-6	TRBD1	CASSSPRDRAGSPLHF
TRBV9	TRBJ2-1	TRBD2	CASSNSGSKHNEQFF
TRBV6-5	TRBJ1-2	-	CASSYSVTSLGPYGYTF
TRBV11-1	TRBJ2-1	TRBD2	CASSSPRGAGGPYNEQFF
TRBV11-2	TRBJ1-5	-	CASSLGQPGDQPQHF
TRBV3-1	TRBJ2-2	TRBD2	CASSPRLAISGELFF
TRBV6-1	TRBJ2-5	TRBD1	CASSSAGQGEETQYF
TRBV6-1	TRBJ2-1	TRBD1	CASSRTRDSFYNEQFF
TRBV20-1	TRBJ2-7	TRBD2	CSARATPPSGRYLRVYEQYF
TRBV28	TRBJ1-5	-	CASSPGGPGQPQHF
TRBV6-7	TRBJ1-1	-	CASSSPQGYTEAFF
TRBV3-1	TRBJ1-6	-	CASSQGDPGRSPLHF
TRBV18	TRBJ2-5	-	CASSRKETQYF
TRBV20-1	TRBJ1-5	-	CSAQGSRGAQHF
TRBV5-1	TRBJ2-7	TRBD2	CASRYSPGTSGRIYEQYF
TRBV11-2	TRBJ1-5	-	CASSSHRGSGTHGQPQHF
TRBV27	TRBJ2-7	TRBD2	CASSPRTSGRAPYEQYF
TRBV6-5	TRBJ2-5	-	CASTRGETQYF
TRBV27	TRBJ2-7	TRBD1	CASSRQGAGEQYF
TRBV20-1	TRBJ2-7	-	CSASRGRSGEQYF
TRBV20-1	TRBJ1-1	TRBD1	CSAIPAGQGTTEAFF
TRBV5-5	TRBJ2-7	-	CASSASVFVEQYF
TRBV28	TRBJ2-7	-	CASIGGGTSYEQYF
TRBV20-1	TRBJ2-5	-	CSARAPRALVGETQYF
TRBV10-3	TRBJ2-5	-	CAILGGEPSQGETQYF
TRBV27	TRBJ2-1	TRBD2	CASSPQIARGSINEQFF
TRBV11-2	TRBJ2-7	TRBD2	CASSLVGLAGVGFYEQYF
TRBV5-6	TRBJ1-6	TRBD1	CASSLRRTGAGDNSPLHF
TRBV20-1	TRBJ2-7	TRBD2	CSAPLLAEHF
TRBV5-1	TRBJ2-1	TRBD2	CASRQVAGPGGNEQFF
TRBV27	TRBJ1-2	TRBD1	CASRKTGTDYGYTF
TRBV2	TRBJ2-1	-	CASSVVPGSSNEQFF
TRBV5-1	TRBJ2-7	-	CASSLGFPRGSSYEQYF
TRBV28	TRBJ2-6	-	CASRQPGSGANVLTF
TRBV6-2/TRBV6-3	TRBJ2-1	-	CASGEYNEQFF
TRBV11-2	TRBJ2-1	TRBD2	CASSLGLAGPSYNEQFF
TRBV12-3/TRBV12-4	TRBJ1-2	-	CASKYSSSVYGYTF
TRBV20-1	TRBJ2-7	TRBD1	CSARVTVGGQGHEQYF
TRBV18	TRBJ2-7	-	CASSPLANQGSPDEQYF
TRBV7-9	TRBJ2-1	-	CASSPEWDNEQFF
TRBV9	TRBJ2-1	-	CASSPKTSNEQFF
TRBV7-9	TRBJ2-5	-	CASTLNKQGRDKETQYF
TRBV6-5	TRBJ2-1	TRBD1	CASSPDRASYNEQFF
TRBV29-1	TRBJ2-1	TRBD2	CSVALEPGGYNEQFF
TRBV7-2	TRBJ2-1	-	CASSGTHNEQFF
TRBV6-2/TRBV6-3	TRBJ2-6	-	CASSYISSGANVLTF
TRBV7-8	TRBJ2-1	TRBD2	CASSLARTSGSIYNEQFF
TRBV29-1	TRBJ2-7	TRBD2	CSVVGSGNYEQYF
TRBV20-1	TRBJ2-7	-	CSAIIGEQRQQYF
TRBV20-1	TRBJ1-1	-	CSAPKGESNTEAFF
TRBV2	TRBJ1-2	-	CASSAFLNYGYTF